Below, 10 T cell receptor beta chains from the same sample are listed, as sequenced in a study of CD8+ T cells in alopecia areata. Extracted from the samples, RNA was reverse transcribed into cDNA to serve as the sequencing template. Method: immunoSEQ multiplex PCR; TCRdb's copy keeps in-frame clones and lacks some. The sample comprises about 200,000 clones, 50% to 65% of which are singletons, and around 0.44% rests with the top ten. The sequences come from CD4+ T cells sorted from blood, collected at week 0. These receptors all come from a human donor with alopecia areata.

V gene TRBV27 combines with J gene TRBJ2-6; 8 bases are shared with TRBD2. The CDR3 loop spans 17 amino acids. Per the germline V gene, CDR1 is MNHEY and CDR2 is SMNVEV (reference sequence). V shed 3 bases and J 1 base; nucleotides not matched to a gene: 5. CDR3 region: CASSFSVAGSGANVLTF. The DNA of the CDR3 is TGTGCCAGCAGTTTTAGCGTAGCGGGGTCTGGGGCCAACGTCCTGACTTTC. Combining the CDR3 with reference TRBV27 and TRBJ2-6 gives the whole variable domain EAQVTQNPRYLITVTGKKLTVTCSQNMNHEYMSWYRQDPGLGLRQIYYSMNVEVTDKGDVPEGYKVSRKEKRNFPLILESPSPNQTSLYFCASSFSVAGSGANVLTFGAGSRLTVL.

The chain couples TRBV27 to TRBJ1-5; possible D gene TRBD1, 5 bases. V lost 5 bases and J lost 5, with 19 bases in between. The CDR3 covers 16 residues. Germline lookup yields CDR1 MNHEY and CDR2 SMNVEV (reference sequence). CDR3 region: CASSRSLGGWDQPQHF. The CDR3 DNA is TGTGCCAGCAGTCGTTCCCTGGGGGGATGGGATCAGCCCCAGCATTTT.

The chain joins TRBV5-1 to TRBJ2-3; 9 bases map to TRBD1. Trimming at V came to 7 bases and at J to 7 bases, leaving 13 bases not matched to a gene. The germline gives CDR1 SGHRS, CDR2 YFSETQ. The CDR3 is made up of 15 amino acids. In DNA form, the CDR3 reads TGCGCCAGCTCGACAGGGGGTAGTCGTGCAAATACGCAGTATTTT. This translates into CASSTGGSRANTQYF.

This chain uses TRBV4-1 with TRBJ1-1; D may be TRBD1 (6 bases). Germline V CDR1 and CDR2: MGHRA, YSYEKL. The CDR3 has 16 amino acids. V lost 2 bases and J 0 bases, leaving 13 bases between the germline ends. The CDR3 DNA sequence: TGCGCCAGCAGCCAACGGCGGGACACAATGAACACTGAAGCTTTCTTT. It specifies CASSQRRDTMNTEAFF.

The chain links TRBV30 to TRBJ1-1; D is unresolved. Germline V gene sequence: CDR1 GTSNPN, CDR2 SVGIG (reference sequence). This CDR3 is 11 amino acids long. The CDR3 sequence: CGFSDRTEAFF. Written as DNA, the CDR3 is TGTGGATTTTCCGATCGCACTGAAGCTTTCTTT.

This clone was seen ten or more times. DNA of the CDR3: TGTGCCAGCAGCAGGCTCGATTACGGGACAGGGCCAGATACGCAGTATTTT. Protein: CASSRLDYGTGPDTQYF. The chain uses TRBV7-3 and TRBJ2-3; 9 bases agree with TRBD1. This CDR3 is built from 17 residues. Trimming removed 5 bases from V and 4 bases from J; junction bases left unmatched: 13. Germline-derived CDR1 and CDR2 are SGHTA and FQGTGA.

The V call is TRBV6-1, the J call TRBJ1-1; the D is unclear. Germline V gives CDR1 MNHNS, CDR2 SASEGT. V lost 8 bases to trimming and J lost 11 bases, with 12 bases between them. This CDR3 comprises 10 residues. This CDR3 is CASSRAPAFF. The CDR3 coding sequence is TGTGCCAGCTCGAGGGCCCCGGCTTTCTTT.

This clone has only a few counts. The chain recombines TRBV5-1 with TRBJ2-5; D gene ambiguous. CDR1 and CDR2 from the germline V gene are SGHRS and YFSETQ. Trimming cost V 2 bases and J 2 bases, with 7 bases left between them. This CDR3 has 13 amino acids. The CDR3 is CASSFMGQETQYF. The CDR3 bases are TGCGCCAGCAGCTTTATGGGACAAGAGACCCAGTACTTC.

The CDR3 nucleotides are TGTGCCAGCAGCTGGTCTAGCGGCCACAATGAGCAGTTCTTC. Amino acids: CASSWSSGHNEQFF. The chain employs TRBV14 and TRBJ2-1; TRBD2 aligns across 7 bases. The germline gives CDR1 SGHDN, CDR2 FVKESK. The length of the CDR3 is 14 residues. V was clipped by 5 bases and J by 5 bases; unmatched bases: 6.

The J gene is TRBJ1-2, the V gene TRBV7-9, with 12 bases lining up with TRBD1. With V trimmed by 5 bases and J by 9 bases, 10 bases remained unmatched. The CDR3 has 15 residues. CDR1 and CDR2 (germline): SEHNR, FQNEAQ (reference sequence). The DNA of the CDR3 is TGTGCCAGCAGCGCTCCCGGGACAGGGGGCCGGAGCTACACCTTC. This gives the protein CASSAPGTGGRSYTF.